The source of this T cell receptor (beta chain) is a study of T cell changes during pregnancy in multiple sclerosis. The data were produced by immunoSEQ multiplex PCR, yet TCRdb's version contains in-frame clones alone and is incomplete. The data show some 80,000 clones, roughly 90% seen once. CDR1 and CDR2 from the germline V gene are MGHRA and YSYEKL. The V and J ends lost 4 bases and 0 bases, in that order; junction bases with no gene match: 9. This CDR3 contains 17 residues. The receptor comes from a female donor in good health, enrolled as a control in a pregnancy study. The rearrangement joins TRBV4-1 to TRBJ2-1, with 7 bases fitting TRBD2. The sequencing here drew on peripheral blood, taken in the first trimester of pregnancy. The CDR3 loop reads CASSLSPGGSSYNEQFF. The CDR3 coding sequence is TGCGCCAGCAGCCTCAGCCCCGGGGGGAGCTCCTACAATGAGCAGTTCTTC.